Listed below are T cell receptor beta chains from one sample, sequenced in a study of blood T cell repertoires in COVID-19. Sequencing used immunoSEQ multiplex PCR; TCRdb keeps in-frame clones, though not all of them. The sample lists approximately 37,000 clones, 88% occurring once. The sequencing sample was made of peripheral blood. These receptors were obtained from a woman in her sixties or seventies with acute or convalescent COVID-19. CDR3s include the opening cysteine and the closing phenylalanine or tryptophan. The D gene is left open where the match is weak. Some rows mark clone size as missing; the rest say once, few, many or name a class of expanded clone.

>TRBV9|-|TRBJ1-4|-|17
CASSGGQGSVTNEKLFF
TGTGCCAGCAGCGGTGGGCAGGGATCTGTAACTAATGAAAAACTGTTTTTT
>TRBV7-8|-|TRBJ2-6|-|16
CASSLGQISGANVLTF
TGTGCCAGCAGCTTAGGACAGATTTCTGGGGCCAACGTCCTGACTTTC
>TRBV7-2|once|TRBJ2-1|TRBD2|16
CASSLVPGGADNEQFF
TGTGCCAGCAGCTTAGTGCCGGGAGGAGCTGACAATGAGCAGTTCTTC
>TRBV5-1|-|TRBJ2-3|-|17
CASSLADRPGGGDTQYF
TGCGCCAGCAGCTTGGCCGATAGGCCAGGTGGGGGGGATACGCAGTATTTT
>TRBV11-2|-|TRBJ1-3|TRBD1|18
CASSPRGLGTQIGNTIYF
TGTGCCAGCAGCCCCAGGGGGCTAGGAACGCAAATTGGAAACACCATATATTTT
>TRBV18|-|TRBJ2-1|TRBD2|15
CASSPDLAGNNEQFF
TGTGCCAGCTCACCGGATCTAGCGGGCAACAATGAGCAGTTCTTC
>TRBV6-5|-|TRBJ2-5|TRBD1|13
CASGRQGAETQYF
TGTGCCAGCGGTCGTCAGGGGGCTGAGACCCAGTACTTC
>TRBV3-1/TRBV3-2|-|TRBJ2-3|-|15
CASSQGPRGTDTQYF
TGTGCCAGCAGCCAAGGTCCTAGAGGCACAGATACGCAGTATTTT
>TRBV5-1|-|TRBJ1-3|-|16
CASSSLTGVTGNTIYF
TGCGCCAGCAGCTCCCTAACGGGGGTGACTGGAAACACCATATATTTT
>TRBV7-9|-|TRBJ1-3|-|12
CASGHSGNTIYF
TGTGCCAGCGGCCACTCTGGAAACACCATATATTTT
>TRBV18|-|TRBJ2-3|-|13
CASSPGATDTQYF
TGTGCCAGCTCACCGGGCGCTACAGATACGCAGTATTTT
>TRBV6-5|-|TRBJ2-1|TRBD2|15
CASRFSGRASNEQFF
TGTGCCAGCAGGTTTAGCGGGAGGGCCTCAAATGAGCAGTTCTTC
>TRBV7-9|-|TRBJ1-4|-|17
CASSSQQSGAFNEKLFF
TGTGCCAGCAGCTCCCAACAGAGCGGGGCCTTTAATGAAAAACTGTTTTTT
>TRBV9|-|TRBJ2-2|TRBD2|18
CASSGPGTSGSNTGELFF
TGTGCCAGCAGCGGGCCCGGGACTAGCGGGTCTAACACCGGGGAGCTGTTTTTT
>TRBV7-3|-|TRBJ2-3|TRBD2|16
CASSLGAGGPTDTQYF
TGTGCCAGCAGCTTGGGAGCGGGAGGGCCGACAGATACGCAGTATTTT
>TRBV10-3|-|TRBJ1-2|-|11
CAIWGGVGYTF
TGTGCCATCTGGGGGGGAGTCGGCTACACCTTC
>TRBV29-1|-|TRBJ1-1|-|10
CSVIQGLAFF
TGCAGCGTCATCCAGGGCTTGGCTTTCTTT
>TRBV4-3|once|TRBJ1-1|-|14
CASSQGGGNTEAFF
TGCGCCAGCAGCCAAGGGGGCGGGAACACTGAAGCTTTCTTT
>TRBV6-6|once|TRBJ1-3|TRBD1|15
CASRMTGGSGNTIYF
TGTGCCAGCAGGATGACAGGGGGCTCTGGAAACACCATATATTTT
>TRBV6-1|-|TRBJ2-5|-|15
CASSEDRGAMKTQYF
TGTGCCAGCAGTGAAGATCGGGGGGCTATGAAGACCCAGTACTTC
>TRBV6-5|-|TRBJ2-3|TRBD1|13
CASRRQGADTQYF
TGTGCCAGCAGAAGACAGGGGGCAGATACGCAGTATTTT
>TRBV9|-|TRBJ2-3|TRBD2|16
CASSAPGLAGTDTQYF
TGTGCCAGCAGCGCCCCGGGACTAGCGGGCACAGATACGCAGTATTTT
>TRBV9|-|TRBJ2-5|TRBD1|17
CASSPSPPGTGEETQYF
TGTGCCAGCAGCCCTTCTCCTCCCGGGACAGGGGAGGAGACCCAGTACTTC
>TRBV6-5|-|TRBJ1-4|-|14
CASSYSGRDEKLFF
TGTGCCAGCAGTTACTCGGGCAGGGATGAAAAACTGTTTTTT
>TRBV7-8|-|TRBJ2-2|TRBD2|16
CASSSPAGGGTGELFF
TGTGCCAGCAGCTCGCCTGCGGGAGGGGGCACCGGGGAGCTGTTTTTT
>TRBV10-2|-|TRBJ2-1|TRBD2|14
CASSRLAGYNEQFF
TGCGCCAGCAGTCGACTAGCGGGCTACAATGAGCAGTTCTTC
>TRBV10-3|-|TRBJ2-5|-|14
CAISQQDPGETQYF
TGTGCCATCAGCCAACAGGATCCCGGAGAGACCCAGTACTTC
>TRBV3-1/TRBV3-2|-|TRBJ2-4|-|16
CASSQDRIWGQNIQYF
TGTGCCAGCAGCCAAGACAGGATATGGGGGCAAAACATTCAGTACTTC
>TRBV28|-|TRBJ1-6|-|16
CASSPPGTGGDSPLHF
TGTGCCAGCAGTCCTCCAGGGACCGGAGGGGATTCACCCCTCCACTTT
>TRBV7-9|-|TRBJ2-2|-|15
CASSPLVANTGELFF
TGTGCCAGCAGCCCTCTTGTCGCGAACACCGGGGAGCTGTTTTTT
>TRBV7-7|-|TRBJ2-3|TRBD2|16
CASSSGLAGGTDTQYF
TGTGCTAGCAGCTCCGGACTAGCGGGAGGTACAGATACGCAGTATTTT
>TRBV24-1|few|TRBJ1-1|-|12
CATSELTGEAFF
TGTGCCACCAGTGAACTGACAGGTGAAGCTTTCTTT
>TRBV19|-|TRBJ2-5|TRBD1|14
CASSMSGGQETQYF
TGTGCCAGTAGTATGTCAGGGGGCCAAGAGACCCAGTACTTC
>TRBV15|-|TRBJ2-3|-|14
CATSSGVGTDTQYF
TGTGCCACCAGCTCCGGGGTTGGCACAGATACGCAGTATTTT
>TRBV7-2|once|TRBJ2-1|TRBD1|17
CASSLAGQGVQGNEQFF
TGTGCCAGCAGCTTAGCGGGACAGGGAGTCCAAGGAAATGAGCAGTTCTTC